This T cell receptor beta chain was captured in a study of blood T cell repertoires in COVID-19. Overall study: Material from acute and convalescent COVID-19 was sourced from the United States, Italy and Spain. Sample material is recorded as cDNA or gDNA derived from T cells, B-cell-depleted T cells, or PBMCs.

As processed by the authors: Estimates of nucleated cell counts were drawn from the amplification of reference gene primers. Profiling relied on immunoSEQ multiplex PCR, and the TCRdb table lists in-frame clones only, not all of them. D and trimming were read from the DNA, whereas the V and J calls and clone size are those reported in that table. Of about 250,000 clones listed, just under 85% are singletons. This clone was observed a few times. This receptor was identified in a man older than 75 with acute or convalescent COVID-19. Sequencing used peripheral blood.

The CDR3 region has the DNA TGCGCCAGCAGTGATGGGCCCCAGGATGAAAAACTGTTTTTT. Protein: CASSDGPQDEKLFF. This sequence joins TRBV10-2 and TRBJ1-4; no firm D call. CDR3 size: 14 residues. The V and J ends lost 3 bases and 6 bases respectively, with 11 bases between them. Germline loops: CDR1 WSHSY, CDR2 SAAADI.